The 10 T cell receptor beta chains presented below share a single source sample, sequenced in a study of T-cell reconstitution after alpha-beta-depleted transplantation in children. Researchers prepared the TCRbeta library using unique molecular identifiers, the study reports. MiXCR was run by TCRdb on the PCR reads, yielding one entry per CDR3 protein. The sample shows roughly 220,000 distinct CDR3 sequences, over 9.5% of them seen only once. Here the sequenced sample was PBMCs from the stem cell graft donor, taken from the stem cell graft. The receptors derive from a human donor who donated a stem cell graft to a child with SCID.

At least ten counts were recorded for this clonotype. V is TRBV7-2 and J is TRBJ1-1; 7 bases align to TRBD1. CDR1 and CDR2 from the germline V gene are SGHTA and FQGNSA. The trim removed 1 base at V and 3 bases at J, leaving 8 bases unmatched. There are 16 residues in the CDR3. CDR3 in amino acids: CASSLGDRISDTEAFF. In nucleotides, the CDR3 is TGTGCCAGCAGCTTAGGGGACAGAATTTCCGACACTGAAGCTTTCTTT.

This clonotype has at least ten counts. V usage is TRBV29-1 and J usage is TRBJ2-7, with unresolved D. Trimming removed 4 bases at V and 5 bases at J, with 18 bases between. Per germline, CDR1 SQVTM and CDR2 ANQGSEA. CDR3 length: 14 amino acids. The CDR3 loop reads CSVVDGDWANEQYF. Here the CDR3 DNA reads TGCAGCGTTGTAGACGGAGATTGGGCTAACGAGCAGTACTTC.

This clonotype came up many times. The chain carries TRBV4-2 and TRBJ2-2; 11 bases align to TRBD2. The CDR3 totals 17 residues. After removal of 0 bases from V and 6 bases from J, the junction contained 6 bases not matched to a gene. Germline V CDR1 and CDR2: LGHNA, YNFKEQ. CDR3 nucleotides: TGTGCCAGCAGCCAAGATGGGGATAGCGGGGGGGCCGGGGAGCTGTTTTTT. It translates to CASSQDGDSGGAGELFF.

This clonotype was detected many times. The chain recombines TRBV20-1 with TRBJ2-1, with D uncertain. Germline lookup yields CDR1 DFQATT and CDR2 SNEGSKA (reference sequence). The CDR3 runs 15 residues. Trimming took 2 bases from V and 5 from J, leaving 16 bases between them. The CDR3 DNA sequence: TGCAGTGCTAGATCGGTCCTCGCGACCCACAATGAGCAGTTCTTC. This sequence encodes CSARSVLATHNEQFF.

This clonotype was recorded many times. In nucleotides, the CDR3 is TGTGCCAGCAGCAAAGGGACCAACGAGGACTACGAGCAGTACTTC. This encodes CASSKGTNEDYEQYF. The gene calls are TRBV21-1 and TRBJ2-7. TRBV21-1 is flagged as a pseudogene. CDR3 length: 15 residues.

The table lists this clonotype with many counts. This sequence joins TRBV28 and TRBJ1-2, with unresolved D. CDR3 size: 13 residues. From germline, CDR1 is MDHEN and CDR2 SYDVKM. Trimming pared 2 bases from V and 4 bases from J, leaving 8 bases between. Here the CDR3 DNA reads TGTGCCAGCAGTTTACTTAAGATCTATGGCTACACCTTC. This encodes CASSLLKIYGYTF.

This clonotype was recorded at least ten times. The V gene is TRBV20-1, the J gene TRBJ2-3; no clear D gene. Germline lookup yields CDR1 DFQATT and CDR2 SNEGSKA (reference sequence). Trimming cost V 4 bases and J 6 bases, with 14 bases left between them. There are 13 residues in the CDR3. Here the CDR3 reads CSATDWNPDTQYF. In DNA form, the CDR3 reads TGCAGTGCTACCGACTGGAACCCGGATACGCAGTATTTT.

The chain couples TRBV7-2 to TRBJ1-6, with TRBD1 identical over 7 bases. The V and J ends lost 6 bases and 0 bases, in that order; junction bases with no gene match: 8. The CDR3 consists of 17 residues. Germline assignment: CDR1 SGHTA and CDR2 FQGNSA. As DNA, the CDR3 is TGTGCCAGCAGTAAGACAGGGTCCGTCTCCTATAATTCACCCCTCCACTTT. This gives the protein CASSKTGSVSYNSPLHF.

The table lists this clonotype with a few counts. A junction boundary mismatches the germline segment, possibly from a read error. In DNA form, the CDR3 reads TGTACCAGCAGCTACACCGGGACTAGCGGGGGTAGAAATGAGCAGTTCTTC. Protein sequence: CTSSYTGTSGGRNEQFF. V and J are TRBV3-1 and TRBJ2-1, with TRBD2 identical over 14 bases. The CDR3 is made up of 17 amino acids. The germline gives CDR1 LGHDT, CDR2 YNNKEL (reference sequence).

This clonotype showed up many times. The chain has TRBV5-1 and TRBJ2-3; a weak D match, TRBD1 (7 bases). The CDR3 is made up of 15 amino acids. Germline values: CDR1 SGHRS, CDR2 YFSETQ. V was pared by 5 bases and J by 2 bases, with 15 bases between. The CDR3 reads CASRPTGDSTDTQYF. The CDR3 DNA sequence: TGCGCCAGCAGACCCACAGGGGACTCCACAGATACGCAGTATTTT.